This T cell receptor beta chain was captured in a study of memory CD8 T cells in hepatitis C reinfection. Whole-study context: Chronic HCV followed reinfection in a couple of donors who cleared primary infection. Reinfection meant HCV RNA positivity after two negatives ≥60 days apart.

The sample's time point: late/post reinfection, 12 to 24 weeks after detection. Sorted cells were sequenced directly ex vivo without any in vitro expansion. People who inject drugs from Montreal's HEPCO study were the donors. Control naive CD8 T cells came from two donors at all three reinfection time points. This CDR3 has 11 amino acids. V shed 2 bases and J shed 8 bases, with 6 bases lying between them. Germline lookup yields CDR1 MGHRA and CDR2 YSYEKL. Libraries were prepared by immunoSEQ multiplex PCR; TCRdb keeps only in-frame clonotypes and omits some of them. This sample yields about 46,000 clones, of which 89% are seen a single time; 0.6% to 0.9% belongs to the top ten. This clone turned up a few times.

The chain carries TRBV4-1 and TRBJ1-1; no clear D gene. The TCR was taken from a man younger than 35 with hepatitis C virus infection. The sample was naive CD8+ T cells sorted from blood. This chain's CDR3 is CASSQTGEAFF. CDR3 nucleotides: TGCGCCAGCAGCCAAACGGGGGAAGCTTTCTTT.